This T cell receptor beta chain emerged from a study of neurological immune-mediated disorders. J gave up 7 bases and V 1 base, and 8 bases lay outside the gene matches. The length of the CDR3 is 16 residues. Germline V gene lookup returns CDR1 DFQATT and CDR2 SNEGSKA (reference sequence). This clonotype was detected many times. TCRdb ran MiXCR on the 5' RACE reads and lists one entry per CDR3 protein. The sample gives tens of thousands of distinct CDR3 sequences, almost 3.5% of which show up once; more than 3% is in the top ten. Sequencing was carried out using PBMCs. The rearrangement links TRBV20-1 to TRBJ2-1, with 12 positions matching TRBD2. The sequence derives from a man in his forties or fifties with multiple sclerosis. This CDR3 reads CSARGPTSGGDNEQFF. Written as DNA, the CDR3 is TGCAGTGCTAGAGGCCCGACTAGCGGGGGAGATAATGAGCAGTTCTTC.